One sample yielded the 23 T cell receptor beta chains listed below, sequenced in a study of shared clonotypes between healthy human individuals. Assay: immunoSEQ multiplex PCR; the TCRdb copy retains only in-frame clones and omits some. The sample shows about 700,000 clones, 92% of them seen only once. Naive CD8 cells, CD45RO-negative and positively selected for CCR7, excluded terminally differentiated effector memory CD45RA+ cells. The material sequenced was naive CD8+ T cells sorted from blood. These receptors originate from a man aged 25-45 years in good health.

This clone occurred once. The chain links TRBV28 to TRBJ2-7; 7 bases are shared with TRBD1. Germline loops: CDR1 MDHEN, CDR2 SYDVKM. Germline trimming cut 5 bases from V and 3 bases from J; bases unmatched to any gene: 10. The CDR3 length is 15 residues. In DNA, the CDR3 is TGTGCCAGCAGTCCCAGACAGGGATTGGGCTACGAGCAGTACTTC. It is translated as CASSPRQGLGYEQYF.

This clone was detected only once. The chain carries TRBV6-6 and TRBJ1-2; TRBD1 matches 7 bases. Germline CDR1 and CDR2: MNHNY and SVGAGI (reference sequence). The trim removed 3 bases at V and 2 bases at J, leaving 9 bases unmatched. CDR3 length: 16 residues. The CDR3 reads CASSYSRKGANYGYTF. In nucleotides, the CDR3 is TGTGCCAGCAGTTATAGTAGGAAGGGGGCGAACTATGGCTACACCTTC.

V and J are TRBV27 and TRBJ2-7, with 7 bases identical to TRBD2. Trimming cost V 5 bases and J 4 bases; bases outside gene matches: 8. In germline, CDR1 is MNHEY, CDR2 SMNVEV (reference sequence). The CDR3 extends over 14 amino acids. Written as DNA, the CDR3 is TGTGCCAGCAGTGGGGGAGGGTCGCGGTACGAGCAGTACTTC. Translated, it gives CASSGGGSRYEQYF.

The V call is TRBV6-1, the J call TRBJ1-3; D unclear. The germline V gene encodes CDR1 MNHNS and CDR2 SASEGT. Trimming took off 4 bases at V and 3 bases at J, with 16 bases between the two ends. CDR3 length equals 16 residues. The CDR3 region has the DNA TGTGCCAGCAGTGTACCGGCCGGTTGGGGTGGAAACACCATATATTTT. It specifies CASSVPAGWGGNTIYF.

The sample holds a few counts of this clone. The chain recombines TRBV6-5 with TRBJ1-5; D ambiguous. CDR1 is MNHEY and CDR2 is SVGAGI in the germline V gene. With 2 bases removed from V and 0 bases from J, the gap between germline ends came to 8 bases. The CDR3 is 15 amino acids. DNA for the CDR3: TGTGCCAGCAGTTACGGTCACGATAGCAATCAGCCCCAGCATTTT. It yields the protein CASSYGHDSNQPQHF.

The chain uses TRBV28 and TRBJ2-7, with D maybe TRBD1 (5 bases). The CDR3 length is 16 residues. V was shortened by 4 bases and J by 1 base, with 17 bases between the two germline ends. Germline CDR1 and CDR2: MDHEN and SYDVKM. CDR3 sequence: CASSSRQLRFSYEQYF. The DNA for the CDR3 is TGTGCCAGCAGTTCTAGACAGCTCCGATTTTCCTACGAGCAGTACTTC. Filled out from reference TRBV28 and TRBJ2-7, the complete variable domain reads DVKVTQSSRYLVKRTGEKVFLECVQDMDHENMFWYRQDPGLGLRLIYFSYDVKMKEKGDIPEGYSVSREKKERFSLILESASTNQTSMYLCASSSRQLRFSYEQYFGPGTRLTVT.

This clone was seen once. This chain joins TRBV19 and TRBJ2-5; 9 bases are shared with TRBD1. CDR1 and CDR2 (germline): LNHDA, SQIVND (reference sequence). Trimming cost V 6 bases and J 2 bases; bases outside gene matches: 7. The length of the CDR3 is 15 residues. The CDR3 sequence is CASSPRDRAQETQYF. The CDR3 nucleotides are TGTGCCAGTAGCCCTCGGGACAGGGCTCAAGAGACCCAGTACTTC.

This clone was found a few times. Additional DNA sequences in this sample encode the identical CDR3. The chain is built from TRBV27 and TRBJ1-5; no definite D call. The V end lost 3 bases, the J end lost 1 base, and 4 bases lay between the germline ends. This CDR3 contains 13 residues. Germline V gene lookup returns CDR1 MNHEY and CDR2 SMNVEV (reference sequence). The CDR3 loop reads CASSLGSNQPQHF. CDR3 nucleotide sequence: TGTGCCAGCAGTTTGGGGAGCAATCAGCCCCAGCATTTT.

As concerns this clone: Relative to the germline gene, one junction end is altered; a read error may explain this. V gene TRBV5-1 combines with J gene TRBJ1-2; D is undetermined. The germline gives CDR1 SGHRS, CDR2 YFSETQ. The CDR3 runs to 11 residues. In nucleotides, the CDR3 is TGTGCCAGCAGCTTGGCGGGTAGCTACACCTTC. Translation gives CASSLAGSYTF.

CDR3 protein: CATTGPAPYEQYF. Written as DNA, the CDR3 is TGTGCCACCACGGGGCCGGCTCCCTACGAGCAGTACTTC. The genes are TRBV19 and TRBJ2-7; D assignment may be TRBD1 or TRBD2 (5 bases each). The germline V gene has CDR1 LNHDA and CDR2 SQIVND (reference sequence). V dropped 10 bases and J dropped 2 bases, with 15 bases sitting between them. CDR3 length equals 13 residues.

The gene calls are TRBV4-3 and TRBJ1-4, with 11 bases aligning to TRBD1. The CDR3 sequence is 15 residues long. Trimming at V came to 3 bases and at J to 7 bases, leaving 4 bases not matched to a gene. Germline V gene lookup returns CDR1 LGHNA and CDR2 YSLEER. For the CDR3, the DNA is TGCGCCAGCAGCCACGGACAGGGGGCAAGTGAAAAACTGTTTTTT. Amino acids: CASSHGQGASEKLFF.

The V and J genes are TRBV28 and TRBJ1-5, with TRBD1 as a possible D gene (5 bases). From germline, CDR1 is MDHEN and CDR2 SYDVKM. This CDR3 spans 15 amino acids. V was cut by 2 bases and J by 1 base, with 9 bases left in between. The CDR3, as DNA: TGTGCCAGCAGTTTAGTGGGACGGAGCAATCAGCCCCAGCATTTT. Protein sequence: CASSLVGRSNQPQHF.

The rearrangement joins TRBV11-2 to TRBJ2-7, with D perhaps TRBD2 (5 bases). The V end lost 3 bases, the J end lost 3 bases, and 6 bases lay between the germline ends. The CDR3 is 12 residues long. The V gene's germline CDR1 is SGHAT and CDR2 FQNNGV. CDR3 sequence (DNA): TGTGCCAGCAGCTTTCGGGGCTACGAGCAGTACTTC. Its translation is CASSFRGYEQYF.

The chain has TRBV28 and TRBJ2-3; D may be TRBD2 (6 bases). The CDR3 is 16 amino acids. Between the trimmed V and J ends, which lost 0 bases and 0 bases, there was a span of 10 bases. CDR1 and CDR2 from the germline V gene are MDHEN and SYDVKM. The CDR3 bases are TGTGCCAGCAGTTTATGGGTTAGCGGAAGCACAGATACGCAGTATTTT. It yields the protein CASSLWVSGSTDTQYF.

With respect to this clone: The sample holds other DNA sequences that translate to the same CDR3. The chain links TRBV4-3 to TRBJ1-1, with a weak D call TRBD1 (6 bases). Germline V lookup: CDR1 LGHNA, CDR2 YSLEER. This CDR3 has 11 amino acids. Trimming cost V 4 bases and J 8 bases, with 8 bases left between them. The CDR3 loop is CASSPGGEAFF. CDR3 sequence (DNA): TGCGCCAGCAGCCCCGGGGGCGAAGCTTTCTTT.

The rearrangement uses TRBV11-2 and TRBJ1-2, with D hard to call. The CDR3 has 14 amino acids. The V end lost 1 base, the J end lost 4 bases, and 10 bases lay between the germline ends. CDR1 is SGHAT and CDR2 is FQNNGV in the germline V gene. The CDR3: CASSLVGGLYGYTF. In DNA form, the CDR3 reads TGTGCCAGCAGCTTAGTTGGCGGACTCTATGGCTACACCTTC.

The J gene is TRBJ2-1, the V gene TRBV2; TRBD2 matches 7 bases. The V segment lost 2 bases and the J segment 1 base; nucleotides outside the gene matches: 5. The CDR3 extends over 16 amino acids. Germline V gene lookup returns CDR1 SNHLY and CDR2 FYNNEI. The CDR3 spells CASSETPGGSYNEQFF. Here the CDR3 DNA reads TGTGCCAGCAGTGAAACGCCGGGAGGTTCCTACAATGAGCAGTTCTTC.

CDR3 sequence: CASSLVGQGHSYEQYF. CDR3 bases: TGTGCCAGCAGTTTAGTGGGACAGGGGCACTCCTACGAGCAGTACTTC. The rearrangement uses TRBV27 and TRBJ2-7, with 10 bases identical to TRBD1. Germline V gene data show CDR1 as MNHEY and CDR2 as SMNVEV (reference sequence). Unmatched junction bases numbered 4, after V lost 2 bases and J lost 0 bases. There are 16 residues in the CDR3.

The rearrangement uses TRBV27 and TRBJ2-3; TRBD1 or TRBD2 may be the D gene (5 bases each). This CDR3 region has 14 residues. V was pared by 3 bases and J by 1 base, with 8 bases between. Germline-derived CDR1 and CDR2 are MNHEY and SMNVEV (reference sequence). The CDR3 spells CASSFGAGTDTQYF. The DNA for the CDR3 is TGTGCCAGCAGTTTCGGGGCAGGCACAGATACGCAGTATTTT.

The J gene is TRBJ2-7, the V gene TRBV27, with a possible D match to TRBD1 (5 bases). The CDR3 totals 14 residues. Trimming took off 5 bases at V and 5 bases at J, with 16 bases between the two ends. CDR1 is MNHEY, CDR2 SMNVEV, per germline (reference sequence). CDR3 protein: CASSPGAEAHEQYF. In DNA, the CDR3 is TGTGCCAGCAGTCCTGGGGCCGAGGCCCACGAGCAGTACTTC.

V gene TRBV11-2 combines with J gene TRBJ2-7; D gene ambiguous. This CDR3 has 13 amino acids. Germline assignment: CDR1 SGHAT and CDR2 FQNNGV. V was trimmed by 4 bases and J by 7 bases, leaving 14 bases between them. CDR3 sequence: CASSSKGNWEQYF. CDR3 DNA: TGTGCCAGCAGCTCCAAAGGCAACTGGGAGCAGTACTTC.

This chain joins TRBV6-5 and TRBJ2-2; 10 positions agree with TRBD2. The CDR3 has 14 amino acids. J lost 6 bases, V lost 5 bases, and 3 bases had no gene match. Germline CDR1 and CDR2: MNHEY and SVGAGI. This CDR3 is CASSSGRAPGELFF. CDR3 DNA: TGTGCCAGCAGTAGCGGGAGGGCCCCCGGGGAGCTGTTTTTT.

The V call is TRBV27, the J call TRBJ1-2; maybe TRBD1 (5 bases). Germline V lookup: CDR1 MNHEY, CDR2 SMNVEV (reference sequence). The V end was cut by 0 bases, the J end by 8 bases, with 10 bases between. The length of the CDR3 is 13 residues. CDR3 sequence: CASSLSGTKGYTF. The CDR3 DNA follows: TGTGCCAGCAGTTTATCGGGGACGAAAGGCTACACCTTC.